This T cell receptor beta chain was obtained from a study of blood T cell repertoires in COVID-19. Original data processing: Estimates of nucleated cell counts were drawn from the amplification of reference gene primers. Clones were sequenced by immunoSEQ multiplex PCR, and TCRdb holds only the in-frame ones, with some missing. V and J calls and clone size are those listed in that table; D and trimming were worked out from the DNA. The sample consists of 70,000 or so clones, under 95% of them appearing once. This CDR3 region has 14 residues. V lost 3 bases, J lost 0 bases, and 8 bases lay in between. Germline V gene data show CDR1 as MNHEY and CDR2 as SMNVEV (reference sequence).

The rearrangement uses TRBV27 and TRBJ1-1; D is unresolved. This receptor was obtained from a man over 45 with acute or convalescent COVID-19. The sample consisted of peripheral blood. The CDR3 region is CASSLSGLNTEAFF. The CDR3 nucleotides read TGTGCCAGCAGTTTGTCGGGGTTGAACACTGAAGCTTTCTTT.